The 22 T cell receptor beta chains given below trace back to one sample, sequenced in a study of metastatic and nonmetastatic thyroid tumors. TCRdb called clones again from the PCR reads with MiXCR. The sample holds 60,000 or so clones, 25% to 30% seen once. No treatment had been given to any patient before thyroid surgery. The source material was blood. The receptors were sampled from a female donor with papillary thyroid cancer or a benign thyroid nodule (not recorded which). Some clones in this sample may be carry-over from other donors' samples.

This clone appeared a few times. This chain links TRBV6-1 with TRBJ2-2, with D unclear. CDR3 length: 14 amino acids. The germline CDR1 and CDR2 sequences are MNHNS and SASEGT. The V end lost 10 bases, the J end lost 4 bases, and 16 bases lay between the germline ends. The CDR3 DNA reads TGTGCCACCGAGTGGGGTAGGTCCACCGGGGAGCTGTTTTTT. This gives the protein CATEWGRSTGELFF.

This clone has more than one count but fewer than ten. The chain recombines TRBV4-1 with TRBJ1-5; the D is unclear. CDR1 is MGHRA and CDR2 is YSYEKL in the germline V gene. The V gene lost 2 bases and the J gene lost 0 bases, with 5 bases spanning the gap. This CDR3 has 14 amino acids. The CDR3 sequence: CASSQWDSNQPQHF. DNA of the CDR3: TGCGCCAGCAGCCAATGGGATAGCAATCAGCCCCAGCATTTT.

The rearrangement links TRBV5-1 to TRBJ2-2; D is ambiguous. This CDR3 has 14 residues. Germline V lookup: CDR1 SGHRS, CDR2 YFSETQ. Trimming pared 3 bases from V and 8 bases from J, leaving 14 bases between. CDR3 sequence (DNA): TGCGCCAGCAGCTCCTACATGGATTCTGGGGAGCTGTTTTTT. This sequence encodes CASSSYMDSGELFF.

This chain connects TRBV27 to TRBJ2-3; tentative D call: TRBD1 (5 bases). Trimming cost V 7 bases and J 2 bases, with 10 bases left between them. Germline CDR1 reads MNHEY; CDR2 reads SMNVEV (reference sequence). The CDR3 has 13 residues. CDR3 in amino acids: CASTDSNTDTQYF. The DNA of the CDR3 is TGTGCCAGCACAGACAGCAACACAGATACGCAGTATTTT.

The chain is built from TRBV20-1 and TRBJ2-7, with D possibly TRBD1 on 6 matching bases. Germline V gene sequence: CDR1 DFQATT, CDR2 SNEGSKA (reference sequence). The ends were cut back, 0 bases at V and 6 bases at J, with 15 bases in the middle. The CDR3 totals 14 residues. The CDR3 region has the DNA TGCAGTGCTAGAGATAGGGGGTCACGGATCGAGCAGTACTTC. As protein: CSARDRGSRIEQYF.

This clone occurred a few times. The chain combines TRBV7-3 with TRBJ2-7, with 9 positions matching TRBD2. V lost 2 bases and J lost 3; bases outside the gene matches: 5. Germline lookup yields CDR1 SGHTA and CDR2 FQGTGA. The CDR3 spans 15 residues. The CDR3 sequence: CASSLAASGVYEQYF. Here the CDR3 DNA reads TGTGCCAGCAGCTTAGCGGCTAGCGGGGTCTACGAGCAGTACTTC.

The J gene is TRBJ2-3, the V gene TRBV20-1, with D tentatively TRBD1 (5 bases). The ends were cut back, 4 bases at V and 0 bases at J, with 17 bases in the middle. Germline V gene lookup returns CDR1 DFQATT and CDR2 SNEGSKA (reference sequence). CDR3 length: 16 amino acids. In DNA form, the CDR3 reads TGCAGTGCTAAAAGGGGCGAAGCTCCTAGCACAGATACGCAGTATTTT. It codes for CSAKRGEAPSTDTQYF.

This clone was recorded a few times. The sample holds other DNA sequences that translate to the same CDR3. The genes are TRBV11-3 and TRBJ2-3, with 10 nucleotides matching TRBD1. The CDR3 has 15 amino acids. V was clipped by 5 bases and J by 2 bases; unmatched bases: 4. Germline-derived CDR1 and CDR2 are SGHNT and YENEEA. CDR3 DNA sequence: TGTGCCAGCAGCCCTAGACAGGGGGCCACAGATACGCAGTATTTT. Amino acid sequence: CASSPRQGATDTQYF.

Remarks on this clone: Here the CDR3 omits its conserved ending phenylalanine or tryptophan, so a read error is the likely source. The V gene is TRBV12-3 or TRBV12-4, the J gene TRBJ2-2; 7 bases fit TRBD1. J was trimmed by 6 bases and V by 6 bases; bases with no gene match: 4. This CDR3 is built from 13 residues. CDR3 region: CASSQTGAGELFL. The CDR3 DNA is TGTGCCAGCAGCCAAACAGGGGCCGGGGAGCTGTTTTTG.

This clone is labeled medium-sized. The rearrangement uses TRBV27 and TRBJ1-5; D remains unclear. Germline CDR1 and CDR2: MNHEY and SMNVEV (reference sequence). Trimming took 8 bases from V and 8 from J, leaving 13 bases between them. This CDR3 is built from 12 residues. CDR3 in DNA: TGTGCCAGCCTTAGGAGAAAGGAGCCCCAGCATTTT. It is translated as CASLRRKEPQHF.

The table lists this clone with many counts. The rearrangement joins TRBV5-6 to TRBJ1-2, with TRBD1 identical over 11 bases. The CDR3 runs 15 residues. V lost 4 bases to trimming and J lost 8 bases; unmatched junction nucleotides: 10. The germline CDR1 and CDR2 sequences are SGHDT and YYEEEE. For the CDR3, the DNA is TGTGCCAGCAGCCGCTCGGGACAGGGGGTTCTCGGCTACACCTTC. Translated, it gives CASSRSGQGVLGYTF.

The CDR3 DNA sequence: TGCGCCAGCAGCTTACAGGGCCCCTACAATGAGCAGTTCTTC. Translating it yields CASSLQGPYNEQFF. The chain employs TRBV5-1 and TRBJ2-1; TRBD1 might be the D (6 bases). The CDR3 is made up of 14 amino acids. CDR1 and CDR2 from the germline V gene are SGHRS and YFSETQ. V lost 2 bases, J lost 2 bases, and 8 bases lay in between.

CDR3 DNA sequence: TGTGCCAGCAGTTCAGGCCGGTACGAGCAGTACTTC. This sequence encodes CASSSGRYEQYF. The chain uses TRBV6-2 or TRBV6-3 and TRBJ2-7, with D unresolved. Looked up from germline, CDR1 is MNHEY and CDR2 is SVGEGT. Trimming pared 4 bases from V and 4 bases from J, leaving 8 bases between. The CDR3 is made up of 12 amino acids.

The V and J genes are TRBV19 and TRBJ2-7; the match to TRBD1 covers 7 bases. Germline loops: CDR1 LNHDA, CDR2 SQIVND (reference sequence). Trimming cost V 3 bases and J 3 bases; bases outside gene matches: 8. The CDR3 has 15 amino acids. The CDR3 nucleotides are TGTGCCAGTAGTATGATAACAGGGGAAGTCTACGAGCAGTACTTC. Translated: CASSMITGEVYEQYF.

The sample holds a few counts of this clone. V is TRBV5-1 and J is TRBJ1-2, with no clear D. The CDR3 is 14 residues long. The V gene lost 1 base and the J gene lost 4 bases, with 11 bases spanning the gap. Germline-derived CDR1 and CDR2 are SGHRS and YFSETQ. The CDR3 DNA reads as TGCGCCAGCAGCTTGACCGGGGAGGGCTATGGCTACACCTTC. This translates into CASSLTGEGYGYTF.

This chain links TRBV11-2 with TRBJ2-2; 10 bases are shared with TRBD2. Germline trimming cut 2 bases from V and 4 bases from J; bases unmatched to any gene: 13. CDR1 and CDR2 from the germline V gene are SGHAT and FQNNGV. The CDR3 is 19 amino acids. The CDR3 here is CASSLWGSGRPPGTGELFF. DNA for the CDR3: TGTGCCAGCAGCTTATGGGGTAGCGGGAGGCCCCCGGGCACCGGGGAGCTGTTTTTT.

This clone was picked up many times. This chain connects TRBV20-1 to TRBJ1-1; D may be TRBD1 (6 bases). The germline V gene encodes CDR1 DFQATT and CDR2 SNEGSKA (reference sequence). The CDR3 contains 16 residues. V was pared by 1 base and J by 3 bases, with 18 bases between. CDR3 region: CSARGSGGRKDTEAFF. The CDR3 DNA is TGCAGTGCTAGAGGCTCGGGGGGGCGCAAGGACACTGAAGCTTTCTTT.

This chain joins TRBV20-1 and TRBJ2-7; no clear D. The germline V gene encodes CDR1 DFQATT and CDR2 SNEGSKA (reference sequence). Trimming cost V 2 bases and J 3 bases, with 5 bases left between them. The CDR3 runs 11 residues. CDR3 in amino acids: CSARWGYEQYF. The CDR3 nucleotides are TGCAGTGCTAGATGGGGCTACGAGCAGTACTTC.

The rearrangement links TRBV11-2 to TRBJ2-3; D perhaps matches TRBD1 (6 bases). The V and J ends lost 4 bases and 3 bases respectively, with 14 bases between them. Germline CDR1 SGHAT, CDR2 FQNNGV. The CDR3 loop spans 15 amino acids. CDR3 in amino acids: CASSSYYRVTDTQYF. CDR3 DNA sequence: TGTGCCAGCAGCTCCTATTACAGGGTAACAGATACGCAGTATTTT.

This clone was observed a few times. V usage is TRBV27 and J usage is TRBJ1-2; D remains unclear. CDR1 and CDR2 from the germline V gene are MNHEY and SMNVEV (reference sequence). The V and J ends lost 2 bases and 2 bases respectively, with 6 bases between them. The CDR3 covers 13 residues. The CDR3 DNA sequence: TGTGCCAGCAGTTTAGACGGAAACTATGGCTACACCTTC. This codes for CASSLDGNYGYTF.

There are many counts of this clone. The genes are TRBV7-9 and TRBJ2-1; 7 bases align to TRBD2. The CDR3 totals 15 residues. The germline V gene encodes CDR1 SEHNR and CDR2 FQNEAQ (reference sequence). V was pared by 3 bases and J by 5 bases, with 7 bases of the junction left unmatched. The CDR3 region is CASSLTGTKNNEQFF. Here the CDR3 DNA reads TGTGCCAGCAGCTTGACCGGGACTAAGAACAATGAGCAGTTCTTC.

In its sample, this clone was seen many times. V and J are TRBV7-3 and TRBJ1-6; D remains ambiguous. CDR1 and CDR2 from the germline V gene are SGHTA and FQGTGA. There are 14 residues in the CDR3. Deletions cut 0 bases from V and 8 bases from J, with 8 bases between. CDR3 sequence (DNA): TGTGCCAGCAGCTTAACAGGGAAGGATTCACCCCTCCACTTT. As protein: CASSLTGKDSPLHF. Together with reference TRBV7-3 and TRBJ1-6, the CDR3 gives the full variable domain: GAGVSQTPSNKVTEKGKYVELRCDPISGHTALYWYRQSLGQGPEFLIYFQGTGAADDSGLPNDRFFAVRPEGSVSTLKIQRTERGDSAVYLCASSLTGKDSPLHFGNGTRLTVT.